Each of the 19 T cell receptor beta chains below was sequenced from the same sample in a study of Ad26.COV2.S vaccination and SARS-CoV-2 variants. This sample's treatment: about 20 received Ad26.COV2.S at low or high dose, single or two shots; roughly five received placebo; per-sample allocation not given. Specimens were obtained on day 63 following the first vaccine or placebo injection. Sequenced by immunoSEQ multiplex PCR; TCRdb stores in-frame clones only, minus some. The sample lists fewer than 800,000 clones, 89% seen once, with nearly 1.5% in the top ten. The sample consisted of peripheral blood, taken in a trial of Ad26.COV2.S vaccine versus placebo. These receptors were collected from a person between 18 and 65 years old who received the Ad26.COV2.S COVID-19 vaccine or a placebo.

The genes are TRBV13 and TRBJ1-2, with D tentatively TRBD1 (5 bases). V lost 5 bases and J 5 bases, leaving 15 bases between the germline ends. The length of the CDR3 is 14 residues. Germline V CDR1 and CDR2: PRHDT, FYEKMQ (reference sequence). This CDR3 reads CASSPRAPNYGYTF. Here the CDR3 DNA reads TGTGCCAGCAGCCCCAGGGCCCCCAATTATGGCTACACCTTC.

CDR3: CASSVASGGRADTQYF. The CDR3 nucleotides read TGTGCCAGCAGCGTAGCGAGCGGGGGGCGGGCAGATACGCAGTATTTT. The chain uses TRBV9 and TRBJ2-3; TRBD2 agrees at 9 bases. The germline V gene has CDR1 SGDLS and CDR2 YYNGEE. V was clipped by 0 bases and J by 4 bases; unmatched bases: 6. This CDR3 comprises 16 residues.

This chain connects TRBV7-2 to TRBJ2-2; D gene unclear. The CDR3 is 14 residues long. Trimming left V 2 bases short and J 4 bases short, with 8 bases between. Germline lookup yields CDR1 SGHTA and CDR2 FQGNSA. The CDR3 is CASSLTEPTGELFF. The CDR3 DNA reads as TGTGCCAGCAGCTTAACAGAGCCCACCGGGGAGCTGTTTTTT.

This sequence joins TRBV5-6 and TRBJ1-2; 7 bases line up with TRBD1. J lost 7 bases, V lost 0 bases, and 9 bases had no gene match. The CDR3 is 15 residues long. Germline assignment: CDR1 SGHDT and CDR2 YYEEEE. The CDR3, as DNA: TGTGCCAGCAGCTTGGTTGACAGGGAAGGCTCTGGCTACACCTTC. It encodes CASSLVDREGSGYTF.

This clone was recorded a few times. This chain connects TRBV5-1 to TRBJ2-2; TRBD2 aligns across 10 bases. V lost 4 bases and J lost 7; bases outside the gene matches: 7. The germline CDR1 and CDR2 sequences are SGHRS and YFSETQ. The CDR3 totals 15 residues. This chain's CDR3 is CASSVLAGVDGELFF. Here the CDR3 DNA reads TGCGCCAGCAGCGTCCTAGCGGGGGTTGACGGGGAGCTGTTTTTT.

J is TRBJ2-3 and V is TRBV19; D not resolved. Per the germline V gene, CDR1 is LNHDA and CDR2 is SQIVND (reference sequence). This CDR3 has 13 residues. V shed 7 bases and J shed 0 bases, with 8 bases lying between them. DNA for the CDR3: TGTGCCAGTACGTGGTCTAGCACAGATACGCAGTATTTT. Translating gives CASTWSSTDTQYF.

This clone was recorded once. This chain connects TRBV7-2 to TRBJ2-3; maybe TRBD2 (5 bases). Germline CDR1 SGHTA, CDR2 FQGNSA. The length of the CDR3 is 14 residues. Trimming removed 5 bases from V and 4 bases from J, with 13 bases in between. The CDR3 loop reads CASSPSSFADTQYF. DNA of the CDR3: TGTGCCAGCAGCCCCTCTAGCTTTGCAGATACGCAGTATTTT. The complete variable domain, with remaining parts taken from reference TRBV7-2 and TRBJ2-3, reads GAGVSQSPSNKVTEKGKDVELRCDPISGHTALYWYRQSLGQGLEFLIYFQGNSAPDKSGLPSDRFSAERTGGSVSTLTIQRTQQEDSAVYLCASSPSSFADTQYFGPGTRLTVL.

This chain links TRBV7-9 with TRBJ2-1; D gene ambiguous. Trimming took off 3 bases at V and 5 bases at J, with 8 bases between the two ends. The V gene's germline CDR1 is SEHNR and CDR2 FQNEAQ (reference sequence). The CDR3 contains 13 residues. CDR3 in DNA: TGTGCCAGCAGCTTTAACAGCCACAATGAGCAGTTCTTC. Encoded protein: CASSFNSHNEQFF.

The chain has TRBV7-9 and TRBJ2-2; D may be TRBD1 (6 bases). The CDR3 consists of 15 residues. V was trimmed by 5 bases and J by 2 bases, leaving 12 bases between them. Germline assignment: CDR1 SEHNR and CDR2 FQNEAQ (reference sequence). CDR3 residues: CASSQGQFNTGELFF. Here the CDR3 DNA reads TGTGCCAGCAGCCAGGGACAATTCAACACCGGGGAGCTGTTTTTT.

The V call is TRBV19, the J call TRBJ2-7; D is undetermined. The CDR3 is 14 amino acids. The V end was cut by 3 bases, the J end by 0 bases, with 9 bases between. The germline V gene encodes CDR1 LNHDA and CDR2 SQIVND (reference sequence). The CDR3 DNA follows: TGTGCCAGTAGTATGGTGGGAAGCTCCTACGAGCAGTACTTC. As protein: CASSMVGSSYEQYF.

This clone was recorded only once. This sequence joins TRBV19 and TRBJ2-2; D is uncertain. The CDR3 is 16 residues long. The V gene's germline CDR1 is LNHDA and CDR2 SQIVND (reference sequence). V lost 6 bases and J lost 2, with 16 bases in between. The CDR3 reads CASSPLGRLNTGELFF. Written as DNA, the CDR3 is TGTGCCAGTAGCCCCCTTGGCAGACTTAACACCGGGGAGCTGTTTTTT. Full variable domain (remainder filled in from reference TRBV19 and TRBJ2-2): DGGITQSPKYLFRKEGQNVTLSCEQNLNHDAMYWYRQDPGQGLRLIYYSQIVNDFQKGDIAEGYSVSREKKESFPLTVTSAQKNPTAFYLCASSPLGRLNTGELFFGEGSRLTVL.

This sequence joins TRBV3-1 (or the pseudogene TRBV3-2) and TRBJ1-3; D may be TRBD1 (5 bases). V lost 5 bases and J lost 0, with 17 bases in between. Looked up from germline, CDR1 is LGHDT and CDR2 is YNNKEL (reference sequence). The CDR3 length is 17 residues. CDR3 amino acids: CASSSRDLSSSGNTIYF. The CDR3, as DNA: TGTGCCAGCAGCTCGCGGGACTTATCGAGCTCTGGAAACACCATATATTTT.

The chain employs TRBV18 and TRBJ2-1, with TRBD1 matching over 7 bases. V lost 3 bases and J lost 8; bases outside the gene matches: 10. CDR3 length equals 15 residues. In germline, CDR1 is KGHSH, CDR2 LQKENI. The CDR3 protein is CASSPVTGPLHEQFF. The CDR3 nucleotides are TGTGCCAGCTCACCTGTGACAGGGCCCCTACATGAGCAGTTCTTC.

V and J are TRBV7-2 and TRBJ2-7; D is perhaps TRBD1 or TRBD2 (6 bases each). Trimming pared 4 bases from V and 4 bases from J, leaving 11 bases between. Germline-derived CDR1 and CDR2 are SGHTA and FQGNSA. There are 13 residues in the CDR3. The CDR3: CASSYPGAYEQYF. The CDR3 DNA reads TGTGCCAGCAGCTACCCGGGGGCGTACGAGCAGTACTTC.

The sample holds one count of this clone. CDR3 sequence reads: CASSPRGGRWADTQYF. The CDR3 nucleotides are TGTGCCAGCAGCCCCAGAGGCGGGAGGTGGGCAGATACGCAGTATTTT. V is TRBV7-2 and J is TRBJ2-3; TRBD2 agrees at 8 bases. CDR1 is SGHTA and CDR2 is FQGNSA in the germline V gene. Trimming at V came to 5 bases and at J to 4 bases, leaving 11 bases not matched to a gene. This CDR3 has 16 residues.

The chain has TRBV6-5 and TRBJ1-5; D may be TRBD1 (6 bases). The CDR3 extends over 15 amino acids. Germline CDR1 MNHEY, CDR2 SVGAGI. The V and J ends lost 5 bases and 3 bases respectively, with 14 bases between them. Here the CDR3 reads CASSPQGNYNQPQHF. CDR3 sequence (DNA): TGTGCCAGCAGTCCTCAGGGGAATTACAATCAGCCCCAGCATTTT.

The rearrangement joins TRBV6-5 to TRBJ1-2; D gene unclear. V was shortened by 6 bases and J by 0 bases, with 14 bases between the two germline ends. The CDR3 covers 15 residues. CDR1 MNHEY and CDR2 SVGAGI come from the germline V gene. The CDR3 protein is CASSWGRPTNYGYTF. CDR3 bases: TGTGCCAGCAGCTGGGGAAGACCCACTAACTATGGCTACACCTTC.

The chain combines TRBV15 with TRBJ2-7; 12 bases line up with TRBD2. Unmatched junction bases numbered 1, after V lost 3 bases and J lost 1 base. The CDR3 covers 15 residues. Germline values: CDR1 LNHNV, CDR2 YYDKDF (reference sequence). The CDR3 DNA sequence: TGTGCCACCAGCAGGGGGACTAGCGGGTCCTACGAGCAGTACTTC. This encodes CATSRGTSGSYEQYF. The full variable domain, with the rest looked up from reference TRBV15 and TRBJ2-7, is DAMVIQNPRYQVTQFGKPVTLSCSQTLNHNVMYWYQQKSSQAPKLLFHYYDKDFNNEADTPDNFQSRRPNTSFCFLDIRSPGLGDTAMYLCATSRGTSGSYEQYFGPGTRLTVT.

This clone came up a few times. V and J are TRBV6-2 or TRBV6-3 and TRBJ1-1; 7 bases match TRBD1. V was pared by 6 bases and J by 0 bases, with 10 bases of the junction left unmatched. The CDR3 contains 16 residues. Germline V lookup: CDR1 MNHEY, CDR2 SVGEGT. The CDR3 DNA sequence: TGTGCCAGCAGCCGGACAGGAGAGGTCATGAACACTGAAGCTTTCTTT. Protein product: CASSRTGEVMNTEAFF.